Included here is one T cell receptor (beta chain) sequence, with context. Its matching antigen is unknown. There were no recent acute infections or vaccinations among the donors, who were healthy HIV-negative adults. Authors' data handling: ImmunoSEQ junction-only sequences lacked quality scores, so their filtering differed. Clones were read by immunoSEQ multiplex PCR, and TCRdb kept only the in-frame ones, dropping some. The DNA gave D and trimming, while V, J and clone size come from that table. Here the sample spans about 1 million clones, roughly 70% being singletons. The sample originates from a study of shared clonotypes between healthy human individuals. Trimming removed 5 bases from V and 4 bases from J, with 14 bases in between. CDR1 MNHNY and CDR2 SVGAGI come from the germline V gene (reference sequence). The CDR3 contains 14 residues. Whole-study results and caveats: Collection of samples was limited to blood; tissue repertoires likely differ. Sharing across a few donors was seen in around 5% of naive CD4 clonotypes.

The gene calls are TRBV6-6 and TRBJ1-1; a possible D gene is TRBD1 (6 bases). This clonotype was obtained from a man aged 18 to 29 in good health. The sequenced sample was memory CD4+ T cells sorted from blood. Described subset: CD45RA-negative fraction. DNA for the CDR3: TGTGCCAGCAGTCGGACAGAAACGAGCACTGAAGCTTTCTTT. Its translation: CASSRTETSTEAFF.